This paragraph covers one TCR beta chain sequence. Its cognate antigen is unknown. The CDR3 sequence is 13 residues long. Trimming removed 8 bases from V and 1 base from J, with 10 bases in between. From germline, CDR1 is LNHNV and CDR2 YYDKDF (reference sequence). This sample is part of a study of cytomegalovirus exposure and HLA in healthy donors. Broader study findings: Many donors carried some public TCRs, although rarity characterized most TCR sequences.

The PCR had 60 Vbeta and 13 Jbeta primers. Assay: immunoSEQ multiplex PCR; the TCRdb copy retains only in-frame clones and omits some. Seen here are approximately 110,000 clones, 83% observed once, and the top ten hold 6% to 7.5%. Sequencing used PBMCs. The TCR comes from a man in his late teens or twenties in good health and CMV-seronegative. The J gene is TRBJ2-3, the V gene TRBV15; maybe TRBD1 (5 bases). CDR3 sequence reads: CATRGRGTDTQYF. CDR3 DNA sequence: TGTGCCACCCGAGGCAGGGGCACAGATACGCAGTATTTT.